Below are 25 T cell receptor beta chains sequenced from a single sample in a study of shared clonotypes between healthy human individuals. Generated by immunoSEQ multiplex PCR, the TCRdb table keeps only in-frame clones and is missing some. The data hold about 2.5 million clones, with 85% to 95% observed a single time. Sequencing input: naive CD4+ T cells from PBMCs. The subset denotes: CD45RA+ positively selected. The receptors originated from a man between 18 and 29 years old in good health. Some clones in this sample may be carry-over from other donors' samples.

The chain recombines TRBV6-6 with TRBJ2-7, with 7 bases that match TRBD1. This CDR3 region has 14 residues. The V and J ends lost 4 bases and 0 bases, in that order; junction bases with no gene match: 3. CDR1 MNHNY and CDR2 SVGAGI come from the germline V gene (reference sequence). Here the CDR3 DNA reads TGTGCCAGCAGTTGGGACAGAAGCTCCTACGAGCAGTACTTC. Amino acid sequence: CASSWDRSSYEQYF.

This chain connects TRBV19 to TRBJ1-5; possible D gene TRBD1, 6 bases. CDR3 size: 19 residues. The V gene's germline CDR1 is LNHDA and CDR2 SQIVND (reference sequence). Between the trimmed V and J ends, which lost 5 bases and 0 bases, there was a span of 23 bases. For the CDR3, the DNA is TGTGCCAGTAGTCCAGACAGTTTCCGGGGGGCCTATAGCAATCAGCCCCAGCATTTT. Translated, it gives CASSPDSFRGAYSNQPQHF.

The chain carries TRBV18 and TRBJ1-2; 7 bases line up with TRBD1. Germline assignment: CDR1 KGHSH and CDR2 LQKENI. The CDR3 sequence is 17 residues long. V gave up 4 bases and J gave up 4 bases; unmatched junction bases: 15. As DNA, the CDR3 is TGTGCCAGCTCACTTACAAGGACAGGCGATAAGGGCTATGGCTACACCTTC. Residues: CASSLTRTGDKGYGYTF. The full variable domain, its missing parts supplied by reference TRBV18 and TRBJ1-2, is NAGVMQNPRHLVRRRGQEARLRCSPMKGHSHVYWYRQLPEEGLKFMVYLQKENIIDESGMPKERFSAEFPKEGPSILRIQQVVRGDSAAYFCASSLTRTGDKGYGYTFGSGTRLTVV.

The chain employs TRBV28 and TRBJ1-2, with TRBD1 matching 7 bases. The V gene end was trimmed by 7 bases and the J gene end by 2 bases; junction bases not matched to a gene: 7. The CDR3 sequence is 14 residues long. Germline assignment: CDR1 MDHEN and CDR2 SYDVKM. CDR3 nucleotides: TGTGCCAGCAACGAAGCGACAGGGAACTATGGCTACACCTTC. It encodes CASNEATGNYGYTF.

The chain joins TRBV9 to TRBJ2-1; D is undetermined. Per the germline V gene, CDR1 is SGDLS and CDR2 is YYNGEE. The V gene lost 2 bases and the J gene lost 7 bases, with 19 bases spanning the gap. The CDR3 has 16 amino acids. The CDR3 spells CASSVYSEISHNEQFF. CDR3 coding DNA: TGTGCCAGCAGCGTCTACTCCGAAATAAGCCATAATGAGCAGTTCTTC. Full variable domain (missing parts from reference TRBV9 and TRBJ2-1): DSGVTQTPKHLITATGQRVTLRCSPRSGDLSVYWYQQSLDQGLQFLIQYYNGEERAKGNILERFSAQQFPDLHSELNLSSLELGDSALYFCASSVYSEISHNEQFFGPGTRLTVL.

The chain has TRBV19 and TRBJ1-5; D is ambiguous. The CDR3 runs to 13 residues. With 7 bases removed from V and 6 bases from J, the gap between germline ends came to 13 bases. Germline CDR1 reads LNHDA; CDR2 reads SQIVND (reference sequence). The CDR3 loop reads CASTRVIGQPQHF. The DNA for the CDR3 is TGTGCCAGTACTAGGGTGATCGGTCAGCCCCAGCATTTT. The complete variable domain, with remaining parts taken from reference TRBV19 and TRBJ1-5, reads DGGITQSPKYLFRKEGQNVTLSCEQNLNHDAMYWYRQDPGQGLRLIYYSQIVNDFQKGDIAEGYSVSREKKESFPLTVTSAQKNPTAFYLCASTRVIGQPQHFGDGTRLSIL.

The rearrangement links TRBV9 to TRBJ1-1; TRBD1 might be the D (6 bases). Trimming shortened V by 0 bases and J by 2 bases, and 14 bases separated the two germline ends. CDR1 is SGDLS, CDR2 YYNGEE, per germline. This CDR3 spans 16 amino acids. The CDR3 sequence is CASSVGIGQSNTEAFF. For the CDR3, the DNA is TGTGCCAGCAGCGTAGGAATCGGACAGTCAAACACTGAAGCTTTCTTT.

This chain uses TRBV19 with TRBJ2-7, with TRBD1 matching over 7 bases. With 6 bases clipped from V and 7 bases from J, the junction kept 15 bases outside the gene matches. The V gene's germline CDR1 is LNHDA and CDR2 SQIVND (reference sequence). The CDR3 is 15 residues long. The CDR3 nucleotides are TGTGCCAGTAGCGATGGGACAGTCCAAGGGGAAGAGCAGTACTTC. Translation: CASSDGTVQGEEQYF.

The rearrangement joins TRBV6-4 to TRBJ2-1; D possibly corresponds to TRBD1 (6 bases). The ends were cut back, 10 bases at V and 3 bases at J, with 16 bases in the middle. Germline V lookup: CDR1 MRHNA, CDR2 SNTAGT. This CDR3 is 14 amino acids long. The CDR3 loop is CATSRTAYYNEQFF. CDR3 sequence (DNA): TGTGCCACCTCCCGGACAGCATACTACAATGAGCAGTTCTTC.

The chain combines TRBV11-3 with TRBJ2-2; D is tentatively TRBD1 or TRBD2 (5 bases each). The V end was cut by 6 bases, the J end by 4 bases, with 24 bases between. The CDR3 is 18 residues long. CDR1 SGHNT and CDR2 YENEEA come from the germline V gene. The CDR3 loop is CASSYDNLLGGGTGELFF. The CDR3 coding sequence is TGTGCCAGCAGTTACGATAACTTATTAGGTGGGGGCACCGGGGAGCTGTTTTTT.

This chain uses TRBV9 with TRBJ2-2; no clear D gene. Germline CDR1 SGDLS, CDR2 YYNGEE. CDR3 length equals 14 residues. The germline V and J ends were trimmed by 0 bases and 5 bases, with 8 bases remaining between them. CDR3 in DNA: TGTGCCAGCAGCGTAGCTATCGAGACCGGGGAGCTGTTTTTT. Translation: CASSVAIETGELFF.

V is TRBV15 and J is TRBJ1-2, with 7 bases lining up with TRBD1. The germline V gene has CDR1 LNHNV and CDR2 YYDKDF (reference sequence). V trimming: 0 bases; J trimming: 3 bases; junction bases outside the gene matches: 10. The CDR3 has 17 amino acids. The DNA of the CDR3 is TGTGCCACCAGCAGAGATATTCGGGACAGCGTTGACTATGGCTACACCTTC. This encodes CATSRDIRDSVDYGYTF.

This chain uses TRBV29-1 with TRBJ1-4, with 8 positions matching TRBD1. V was clipped by 6 bases and J by 8 bases; unmatched bases: 8. The CDR3 is made up of 13 amino acids. Germline V gene data show CDR1 as SQVTM and CDR2 as ANQGSEA. The CDR3 spells CSVTGQGAEKLFF. The CDR3 bases are TGCAGCGTCACCGGACAGGGAGCGGAAAAACTGTTTTTT.

The chain links TRBV6-6 to TRBJ1-6; D remains unclear. The germline CDR1 and CDR2 sequences are MNHNY and SVGAGI (reference sequence). CDR3 length: 16 amino acids. Trimming left V 5 bases short and J 1 base short, with 12 bases between. CDR3 protein: CASSRGAGSYNSPLHF. In nucleotides, the CDR3 is TGTGCCAGCAGTCGGGGAGCGGGTTCCTATAATTCACCCCTCCACTTT.

J is TRBJ2-7 and V is TRBV6-6; a weak D match, TRBD2 (5 bases). Trimming cost V 3 bases and J 2 bases, with 11 bases left between them. Looked up from germline, CDR1 is MNHNY and CDR2 is SVGAGI (reference sequence). The CDR3 is made up of 14 amino acids. The CDR3 bases are TGTGCCAGCAGTTATCGAGGGAGCGCCTACGAGCAGTACTTC. Its translation: CASSYRGSAYEQYF.

The gene calls are TRBV7-3 and TRBJ2-1, with 8 positions matching TRBD2. The CDR3 spans 15 residues. J lost 8 bases, V lost 3 bases, and 9 bases had no gene match. CDR1 SGHTA and CDR2 FQGTGA come from the germline V gene. The CDR3 DNA follows: TGTGCCAGCAGCTTCAACGGGAGGGCCATCGATGAGCAGTTCTTC. As protein: CASSFNGRAIDEQFF.

Concerning this clone: Other nucleotide sequences in the sample specify the same CDR3. The chain is built from TRBV18 and TRBJ1-5; maybe TRBD1 (5 bases). The CDR3 totals 14 residues. V lost 3 bases and J lost 2, with 8 bases in between. Per the germline V gene, CDR1 is KGHSH and CDR2 is LQKENI. The CDR3 spells CASSPGQGNQPQHF. CDR3 bases: TGTGCCAGCTCACCGGGGCAGGGCAATCAGCCCCAGCATTTT. The full variable domain, completed using reference TRBV18 and TRBJ1-5, is NAGVMQNPRHLVRRRGQEARLRCSPMKGHSHVYWYRQLPEEGLKFMVYLQKENIIDESGMPKERFSAEFPKEGPSILRIQQVVRGDSAAYFCASSPGQGNQPQHFGDGTRLSIL.

This chain uses TRBV5-6 with TRBJ2-1; D possibly corresponds to TRBD2 (5 bases). The V and J ends lost 1 base and 4 bases respectively, with 15 bases between them. Germline V gives CDR1 SGHDT, CDR2 YYEEEE. The CDR3 loop spans 16 amino acids. The CDR3: CASSLRLWQRYNEQFF. CDR3 in DNA: TGTGCCAGCAGCTTGAGGTTGTGGCAGCGGTACAATGAGCAGTTCTTC.

In this sample, this clone turned up once. CDR3 in amino acids: CASSVLGILGQPQHF. In nucleotides, the CDR3 is TGTGCCAGCAGTGTGTTGGGGATCCTAGGTCAGCCCCAGCATTTT. This rearrangement joins TRBV6-5 to TRBJ1-5; D call uncertain. This CDR3 has 15 amino acids. The germline V gene encodes CDR1 MNHEY and CDR2 SVGAGI. V was shortened by 5 bases and J by 6 bases, with 17 bases between the two germline ends.

The chain couples TRBV7-9 to TRBJ2-5; 12 bases map to TRBD1. The germline V gene has CDR1 SEHNR and CDR2 FQNEAQ (reference sequence). The CDR3 has 15 amino acids. The V gene end was trimmed by 5 bases and the J gene end by 7 bases; junction bases not matched to a gene: 8. CDR3 sequence reads: CASSPGQGARGTQYF. In DNA, the CDR3 is TGTGCCAGCAGCCCGGGACAGGGGGCGCGCGGGACCCAGTACTTC.

This chain links TRBV18 with TRBJ2-3; 10 bases line up with TRBD1. Germline CDR1 and CDR2: KGHSH and LQKENI. CDR3 size: 15 residues. V lost 4 bases to trimming and J lost 5 bases; unmatched junction nucleotides: 6. CDR3 residues: CASSLLGQGGDTQYF. In nucleotides, the CDR3 is TGTGCCAGCTCACTCCTCGGACAGGGGGGAGATACGCAGTATTTT.

The CDR3 is CASSLNQDRGTDTQYF. CDR3 coding DNA: TGTGCCAGCAGCTTAAATCAGGACCGAGGCACAGATACGCAGTATTTT. The chain uses TRBV7-6 and TRBJ2-3; D gene unclear. V was clipped by 2 bases and J by 1 base, with 13 bases between them. Germline CDR1 is SGHVS and CDR2 is FNYEAQ. CDR3 length equals 16 residues.

CDR3 nucleotide sequence: TGTGCCAGCAGCTCCGACCGCATAATCGCCGGGGAGCTGTTTTTT. This translates into CASSSDRIIAGELFF. The V gene is TRBV5-4, the J gene TRBJ2-2; D is uncertain. This CDR3 is 15 amino acids long. Deletions cut 3 bases from V and 6 bases from J, with 15 bases between. CDR1 is SGHNT and CDR2 is YYREEE in the germline V gene (reference sequence). Full variable domain (remainder filled in from reference TRBV5-4 and TRBJ2-2): ETGVTQSPTHLIKTRGQQVTLRCSSQSGHNTVSWYQQALGQGPQFIFQYYREEENGRGNFPPRFSGLQFPNYSSELNVNALELDDSALYLCASSSDRIIAGELFFGEGSRLTVL.

The J gene is TRBJ2-3, the V gene TRBV27; possible D gene TRBD2, 6 bases. V was shortened by 8 bases and J by 3 bases, with 15 bases between the two germline ends. Germline V gives CDR1 MNHEY, CDR2 SMNVEV (reference sequence). The CDR3 covers 14 residues. The CDR3 coding sequence is TGTGCCAGCTCCCCGGGGGTAAGAACAGATACGCAGTATTTT. The encoded protein is CASSPGVRTDTQYF.

CDR3 sequence reads: CASSLLGTRLAGELFF. The CDR3 DNA reads TGTGCCAGCAGCTTGCTTGGGACTAGACTGGCCGGGGAGCTGTTTTTT. This chain connects TRBV5-4 to TRBJ2-2; TRBD2 agrees at 8 bases. V gave up 1 base and J gave up 6 bases; unmatched junction bases: 8. Germline-derived CDR1 and CDR2 are SGHNT and YYREEE (reference sequence). The CDR3 spans 16 residues. The full variable domain, its missing parts supplied by reference TRBV5-4 and TRBJ2-2, is ETGVTQSPTHLIKTRGQQVTLRCSSQSGHNTVSWYQQALGQGPQFIFQYYREEENGRGNFPPRFSGLQFPNYSSELNVNALELDDSALYLCASSLLGTRLAGELFFGEGSRLTVL.